This T cell receptor (beta chain) was captured by sequencing in a study of cytomegalovirus exposure and HLA in healthy donors (TCRdb year 2017). A note on the overall study: An earlier analysis of about 530 of the donors reported 276 Gb of sequence data and around 120 million unique TCR beta sequences obtained from about 170 million T cells. A separate validation cohort of approximately 130 different subjects was used in addition to the roughly 720-subject first cohort. An earlier analysis of several hundred of the donors used high-throughput TCR beta sequencing to judge whether each TCR beta V gene segment behaved as functional or pseudogenic. Rather than drawing on any new phenotypic data, the later analysis identified candidate immune exposures from TCR beta sequences and the way those sequences occurred across donors. Of the 300 to 500 genotyped donors, less than 85% were placed in the genetic ancestry cluster associated with self-reported Caucasian donors. High-throughput TCR immunosequencing, statistical association of individual TCRs with disease status, and machine learning were combined to predict cytomegalovirus infection status. Both class I and class II loci were covered by HLA typing, at four-digit resolution. The number of donors typed differed by locus, with about 629-630 for A, B, C, DRB1 and DQB1, about 500 for DQA1, approximately 580 for DPA1, and some 440 for DPB1. Among roughly 400 genotyped donors of the cohort, an average of roughly 240,000 unique TCR beta nucleotide sequences were sequenced per donor, 15% to 20% of them non-productive. In a later genetic analysis, genome-wide SNP genotypes for about 65% of the roughly 670 donors were used, and that subset was treated as a discovery cohort. An early release covering 500 to 750 HLA-typed donors comprised around 300 gigabases of sequencing data and approximately 85 million unique TCR sequences. The study was designed to test whether signatures of past pathogen exposure could be identified by cataloging public T cell receptors. Because of strong linkage in the cohort, a few DR-DQ haplotypes were treated as single units for association and clustering. Alongside the repertoire data, information on donor age, sex, ethnicity and CMV serostatus was compiled. A later analysis re-examined previously published TCR beta repertoires from about 700 donors and added high-resolution HLA genotyping to investigate patterns of TCR occurrence. All discovery cohort repertoires had been generated on a single sequencing platform. The T cell repertoires of 700 or so subjects were profiled by immunosequencing and related to cytomegalovirus serostatus.

Broad study findings and their caveats: Most TCR sequences were observed very rarely across donors, whereas some public TCRs were present in many individuals. Broadly in line with IMGT annotations, most TCR beta V segments showed up in productive rearrangements about 90% or about 30% of the time in an earlier analysis of several hundred of the donors. Because counts were too low, about 18 rarely observed V segments, including chromosome 9 orphons, were left out of the earlier analysis of 587 of the donors. In a later analysis, several top co-occurrence clusters were reported to appear linked to parvovirus B19, influenza, CMV and Epstein-Barr virus. In a later analysis, TCR association rates were found to vary across HLA loci, with the most associated TCRs seen for DRB1 alleles and the fewest for HLA-C alleles. The authors suggested that the approach could potentially be extended to other disease states and immunological phenotypes. Specific HLA alleles were associated with around 18,000 TCR beta sequences at a false discovery rate of 0.05 in a later analysis. The presence/absence analyses assumed that sequencing depth was roughly uniform across donors, and that assumption may not be true. In vitro tests confirmed that a few of the cytomegalovirus-associated TCR beta chains recognize cytomegalovirus antigens. Because some donors lacked HLA typing at each locus, the association tests relied only on the typed subset. In the study, some 160 TCR beta chains were listed as associated with cytomegalovirus. The 87-base-pair reads could not distinguish some IMGT-functional V segments, including TRBV6-2 and TRBV6-3, so those segments were excluded. Linkage disequilibrium might explain the correlated functional status among segregating V segments, but an unknown experimental factor could not be excluded. Assigning TCR associations to individual alleles was difficult when HLA alleles, especially DR and DQ, strongly co-occurred. Immune exposure information for the cohort was limited to CMV serostatus. A group of highly shared sequence variants was considered likely to be a technical artifact of the sequencing pipeline. In a later analysis, HLA-associated TCR beta chains were found to be more clonally expanded and to have lower generation probabilities than equally common non-associated chains. A further reported finding was that TCR beta sequences accurately predicted the HLA-A and HLA-B alleles for most subjects in the first cohort. Most CMV-associated TCR beta chains appeared to be HLA-restricted in a later analysis, and the HLA associations seemed to be driven largely by CMV exposure. A later genetic analysis reported fewer N-insertions in productive TCRs among donors in an Asian-associated ancestry cluster than the 666-donor mean. This cohort had only TCR beta chains sequenced, and the lack of alpha or paired-chain data limited which features could be detected. The classifier was reported to diagnose cytomegalovirus status with high specificity and sensitivity in both the original cohort and the validation cohort. A later genetic analysis associated a missense DCLRE1C variant with V-gene and J-gene trimming of TCR beta chains, and an independent cohort replicated the association.

Points on this clone: The target of this receptor is not known. There are no base qualities to consult, and no much larger clone falls within one base.

There are 15 amino acids in the CDR3, from cysteine to phenylalanine inclusive. Here the CDR3 DNA is all that survives: 45 bases in frame from base 1. V loses 1 base of germline sequence and J loses 0 bases, and the interval between the two ends is 10 bases. From a lookup of the germline V gene, CDR1 and CDR2 are MNHEY and SVGAGI. The cohort comprised fewer than 700 healthy bone marrow donors. At the time of sampling, all cohort members were nominally healthy, though unrecorded immune exposures were likely present. The donor tested CMV seronegative, placing the donor among the 350 or so seronegative members of the cohort. Every donor gave a peripheral blood sample, and the peripheral blood mononuclear cells from that sample were used for TCR beta sequencing. Genomic DNA was extracted from the blood cell samples with the Qiagen DNeasy Blood Extraction Kit. Libraries were constructed by the immunoSEQ multiplex PCR assay. A mixture of 60 forward primers for TCR Vbeta segments and 13 reverse primers for TCR Jbeta segments was used in the multiplex PCR. The CDR3 region of rearranged TCR beta genes was amplified from genomic DNA by a multiplex PCR assay. Amplified TCR beta libraries were sequenced as 87-base-pair reads on the Illumina HiSeq System. As for the original processing: In a later analysis, tens of millions of unique TCR beta chains were counted across the roughly 610 repertoires, and roughly 10 million of these chains were shared by at least two donors. Raw reads were error-corrected and collapsed into unique sequences with a nearest-neighbor algorithm that merged closely related sequences to remove PCR and sequencing errors. To assign V, D and J gene segments, CDR3 sequences were aligned to IMGT reference sequences. For a sequence to be retained, a match of at least six nucleotides was required to both a V gene segment and a J gene segment. A rearrangement was called productive if the CDR3 had no stop codons and remained in frame with V and J, and every other rearrangement was called non-productive. Following IMGT convention, CDR3 was defined as the stretch from the second conserved V-encoded cysteine up to the conserved J-encoded phenylalanine. Sequences without an unambiguous match to a single V gene segment were excluded from the earlier analysis of a few hundred of the donors. An earlier analysis of over 450 of the donors classified V segments as functional when productive rearrangements were above 56.7% and as segregating when the standard deviation between donors was above 5%. A statistical classification framework was built to diagnose cytomegalovirus status from the catalog of TCR beta chain sequences. V and J gene assignment, in a later analysis, came from comparing TCR nucleotide sequences with IMGT/GENE-DB human TR gene sequences. A later analysis assigned CDR3 sequences and most-parsimonious VDJ recombination scenarios with the TCRdist pipeline. A later analysis defined each TCR beta chain by its CDR3 amino acid sequence plus V-gene family, and excluded reads lacking a unique V-gene family. As a way to deal with suspected cross-contamination and a sequencing artifact, a later analysis dropped approximately 570 nucleotide sequences that were highly shared and had low generation probability. In a later analysis, a clonal expansion index for each public chain was calculated from normalized within-repertoire ranks of inferred template counts. A later analysis computed generation probabilities with a VDJ recombination model fitted to out-of-frame rearrangements, and checked the results against IGoR. In a later analysis, hypergeometric tests were used to score TCR-TCR, TCR-HLA and TCR-CMV co-occurrence, with a repertoire-size bias correction applied to TCR pairs. False discovery rates were estimated in a later analysis by permuting HLA or CMV assignments 20 times. In a later analysis, co-occurring TCRs were grouped with DBSCAN, and TCRdist sequence similarity was added when clustering was performed within HLA-allele-positive subsets. Repertoires with fewer than 30,000 or more than 120,000 public chains were left out of co-occurrence clustering, as were a few repertoires with anomalous nucleotide sharing. In TCRdb, the immuneACCESS table is reduced to in-frame sequences with V and J assigned. These tables do not hold every clone; where another copy was compared, an unresolved V gene accounts for under half, and the others remain unexplained. V and J calls and clone size are given by that table; D and trimming were obtained from the DNA. This sample holds approximately 170,000 clones; 60% to 85% were observed only once. 1.6% of the sample lies in the top ten.

The sample consisted of PBMCs. This receptor was obtained from a woman aged 18-30 years in good health and CMV-seronegative. This receptor chain uses TRBV6-5 and TRBJ2-7; TRBD2 might be the D gene, on 5 matching bases. For the CDR3, the sequence is CASSYCDGNSYEQYF. The DNA is TGTGCCAGCAGTTACTGCGACGGGAACTCCTACGAGCAGTACTTC.